This T cell receptor beta chain was captured by sequencing in a study of metastatic and nonmetastatic thyroid tumors. Via MiXCR, TCRdb re-called the PCR reads. Of 8,000 to 9,500 clones in the sample, approximately 31% were seen once. V gave up 0 bases and J gave up 1 base, with 10 bases separating them. The CDR3 sequence is 17 residues long. Germline-derived CDR1 and CDR2 are MNHEY and SVGEGT. The table lists this clone with a few counts. Prior to thyroid surgery, none of the patients had received any treatment. The chain recombines TRBV6-2 or TRBV6-3 with TRBJ1-6; D unclear. This sequence was found in a female donor with papillary thyroid cancer or a benign thyroid nodule (not recorded which). Some clones in this sample may be carry-over from other donors' samples. The sample was tumor tissue. As DNA, the CDR3 is TGTGCCAGCAGTTACTCGAGTTTGTTATCCTATAATTCACCCCTCCACTTT. It codes for CASSYSSLLSYNSPLHF.